Listed below are T cell receptor beta chains from one sample, sequenced in a study of blood T cells in healthy people across ages. TCRdb reanalysed the 5' RACE reads using MiXCR and keeps one entry per CDR3 protein. The sample includes roughly 1,100,000 distinct CDR3 sequences, about 23% of them seen just once. The same data also went into a second study, on T cells of mothers and their children.

The sequencing input was blood. These receptors were collected from a girl aged 2 to 9 in good health. CDR3s include the opening cysteine and the closing phenylalanine or tryptophan. A D gene is named only where the DNA matches it firmly. Not every row has a clone size; where given, it reads once, few, many or a size class.

CDR3aa | CDR3nt | abundance | d_gene | j_gene | v_gene
CASSSQGQAQETQYF | TGCGCCAGCAGCTCGCAGGGACAGGCGCAAGAGACCCAGTACTTC | NA | TRBD1 | TRBJ2-5 | TRBV5-1
CASSWAGSEQYF | TGTGCCAGCAGCTGGGCGGGGTCCGAGCAGTACTTC | few | NA | TRBJ2-7 | TRBV11-3
CSISGDRAADTQYF | TGCAGCATTTCGGGGGACAGGGCGGCAGATACGCAGTATTTT | once | TRBD1 | TRBJ2-3 | TRBV29-1
CASSFGLNQPQHF | TGTGCCAGCAGCTTCGGGTTGAATCAGCCCCAGCATTTT | NA | NA | TRBJ1-5 | TRBV9
CASSFPGARGTEAFF | TGTGCCAGCAGTTTTCCGGGAGCTAGAGGCACTGAAGCTTTCTTT | NA | NA | TRBJ1-1 | TRBV27
CSARAPVITYEQYF | TGCAGTGCTAGAGCCCCTGTAATAACCTACGAGCAGTACTTC | NA | NA | TRBJ2-7 | TRBV20-1
CASSPDDRRPYNEQFF | TGTGCCAGCAGCCCGGATGATAGGCGGCCATACAATGAGCAGTTCTTC | few | NA | TRBJ2-1 | TRBV7-9
CASRETANYGYTF | TGTGCCAGCAGGGAGACAGCTAACTATGGCTACACCTTC | few | NA | TRBJ1-2 | TRBV25-1
CASSNRVGNQPQHF | TGTGCCAGCAGTAACAGGGTCGGCAATCAGCCCCAGCATTTT | NA | NA | TRBJ1-5 | TRBV28
CASSLSGTEGVYEQYF | TGTGCCAGCAGCCTCAGTGGGACCGAGGGGGTCTACGAGCAGTACTTC | NA | NA | TRBJ2-7 | TRBV7-2
CSARGLAGGSEQFF | TGCAGTGCTAGGGGACTAGCGGGGGGCAGTGAGCAGTTCTTC | NA | TRBD2 | TRBJ2-1 | TRBV20-1
CASSGEIYNEQFF | TGTGCCAGCAGTGGGGAGATCTACAATGAGCAGTTCTTC | few | NA | TRBJ2-1 | TRBV2
CASSYTLTSGSDTQYF | TGTGCCAGCAGTTACACCTTAACTAGCGGGAGTGATACGCAGTATTTT | NA | TRBD2 | TRBJ2-3 | TRBV27
CASGPLGLGKETQYF | TGTGCCAGCGGCCCCTTGGGTCTCGGGAAGGAGACCCAGTACTTC | NA | NA | TRBJ2-5 | TRBV28
CASSPSLTGPYGYTF | TGTGCCAGCAGCCCCAGTCTGACAGGGCCCTATGGCTACACCTTC | few | TRBD1 | TRBJ1-2 | TRBV9
CASSPWTGANTEAFF | TGTGCCAGCAGTCCCTGGACAGGGGCGAACACTGAAGCTTTCTTT | few | TRBD1 | TRBJ1-1 | TRBV6-5
CASKMGGSNQPQHF | TGTGCCAGCAAAATGGGAGGGAGCAATCAGCCCCAGCATTTT | NA | NA | TRBJ1-5 | TRBV12-3/TRBV12-4
CASSPDYSQETQYF | TGTGCCAGCAGCCCAGACTATTCCCAAGAGACCCAGTACTTC | few | NA | TRBJ2-5 | TRBV7-9
CASSYSGTGTSPLHF | TGTGCCAGCAGTTACTCCGGGACAGGGACTTCACCCCTCCACTTT | NA | TRBD1 | TRBJ1-6 | TRBV6-5
CASNPGYGYTF | TGTGCCAGCAATCCCGGGTATGGCTACACCTTC | few | NA | TRBJ1-2 | TRBV28
CASSFFGKLRRYF | TGTGCCAGCAGCTTTTTTGGGAAGCTTCGTCGGTACTTC | few | NA | TRBJ2-7 | TRBV11-2
CASRREPDTQYF | TGTGCCAGCAGACGTGAGCCAGATACGCAGTATTTT | NA | NA | TRBJ2-3 | TRBV12-3/TRBV12-4
CASRSAGGMTDTQYF | TGTGCCAGCAGATCGGCAGGGGGGATGACAGATACGCAGTATTTT | few | NA | TRBJ2-3 | TRBV2
CASSQAARGRGLEQFF | TGTGCCAGCAGCCAAGCTGCAAGGGGTCGGGGGCTAGAGCAGTTCTTC | NA | NA | TRBJ2-1 | TRBV3-1
CSVRGGANTGELFF | TGCAGCGTTCGAGGTGGGGCGAACACCGGGGAGCTGTTTTTT | few | NA | TRBJ2-2 | TRBV29-1
CATSRDTRAGELFF | TGTGCCACCAGCAGAGACACTCGCGCCGGGGAGCTGTTTTTT | few | NA | TRBJ2-2 | TRBV15
CASSIRTEETQYF | TGTGCCAGTAGTATCCGGACAGAAGAGACCCAGTACTTC | NA | NA | TRBJ2-5 | TRBV19
CASSQERQNYGYTF | TGCGCCAGCAGCCAAGAGCGGCAAAACTATGGCTACACCTTC | NA | NA | TRBJ1-2 | TRBV4-1
CASSVGVLPGETQYF | TGTGCCAGCAGCGTAGGGGTACTCCCGGGGGAGACCCAGTACTTC | NA | NA | TRBJ2-5 | TRBV9
CSTNRDGVGGYTF | TGCAGCACAAACCGGGACGGTGTGGGTGGCTACACCTTC | NA | NA | TRBJ1-2 | TRBV29-1
CASSSEPAPYNEQFF | TGTGCCAGCAGCTCAGAGCCGGCTCCATACAATGAGCAGTTCTTC | NA | NA | TRBJ2-1 | TRBV7-9
CASSASGGLTSTDTQYF | TGTGCCAGCAGCGCCAGCGGGGGGCTAACTAGCACAGATACGCAGTATTTT | NA | TRBD2 | TRBJ2-3 | TRBV9
CASSLTGIADNEQFF | TGTGCCAGCAGTTTAACAGGGATAGCGGACAATGAGCAGTTCTTC | few | NA | TRBJ2-1 | TRBV12-3/TRBV12-4
CASSLTSGTHEQYF | TGTGCCAGCAGCTTAACTAGCGGGACCCACGAGCAGTACTTC | NA | TRBD2 | TRBJ2-7 | TRBV5-6
CSASELAAVTDTQYF | TGCAGTGCTAGTGAACTAGCGGCGGTCACAGATACGCAGTATTTT | NA | TRBD2 | TRBJ2-3 | TRBV20-1
CSVLAENQETQYF | TGCAGCGTTTTGGCGGAGAACCAAGAGACCCAGTACTTC | few | NA | TRBJ2-5 | TRBV29-1
CASSLVQGAAQYF | TGTGCCAGCAGCTTAGTTCAGGGTGCCGCGCAGTACTTC | NA | NA | TRBJ2-7 | TRBV7-2
CASKGTGIEDEQFF | TGTGCCAGCAAGGGGACAGGGATAGAAGATGAGCAGTTCTTC | NA | TRBD1 | TRBJ2-1 | TRBV5-6
CASSAPWDRGLEQYF | TGTGCCAGCAGCGCCCCCTGGGACAGGGGCCTCGAGCAGTACTTC | NA | TRBD1 | TRBJ2-7 | TRBV7-9
CASRDSGQGIIYGYTF | TGTGCCAGCAGAGACTCCGGACAGGGGATAATTTATGGCTACACCTTC | few | TRBD1 | TRBJ1-2 | TRBV5-4
CASNREGSGELFF | TGTGCCAGCAACCGGGAGGGATCCGGGGAGCTGTTTTTT | few | TRBD2 | TRBJ2-2 | TRBV4-2
CSAVKAPNEKLFF | TGCAGTGCCGTCAAAGCCCCGAATGAAAAACTGTTTTTT | few | NA | TRBJ1-4 | TRBV20-1
CASGIQGFYEQYF | TGTGCCAGCGGAATACAGGGTTTTTACGAGCAGTACTTC | NA | NA | TRBJ2-7 | TRBV7-2
CASMGFDYGYTF | TGTGCCAGCATGGGTTTCGACTATGGCTACACCTTC | NA | NA | TRBJ1-2 | TRBV12-3/TRBV12-4
CASSLSQENEKLFF | TGTGCCAGCAGTTTGTCCCAGGAAAATGAAAAACTGTTTTTT | NA | NA | TRBJ1-4 | TRBV28
CASSLRGQGVLDEQFF | TGTGCCAGCAGTTTGAGGGGACAGGGGGTACTAGATGAGCAGTTCTTC | NA | TRBD1 | TRBJ2-1 | TRBV27
CATSLAGGPLYEQYF | TGTGCCACCAGTCTAGCGGGAGGGCCATTGTACGAGCAGTACTTC | NA | TRBD2 | TRBJ2-7 | TRBV24-1
CSARTSSGSTDTQYF | TGCAGTGCTAGAACTTCTAGCGGGAGCACAGATACGCAGTATTTT | few | TRBD2 | TRBJ2-3 | TRBV20-1
CASSLTRDSLQETQYF | TGTGCCAGCAGCCTTACGCGGGACAGTTTGCAAGAGACCCAGTACTTC | once | NA | TRBJ2-5 | TRBV5-6
CASSVGIGLGYTF | TGTGCCAGCAGCGTAGGGATTGGGCTTGGCTACACCTTC | few | NA | TRBJ1-2 | TRBV9
CSAIGGNYGYTF | TGCAGTGCTATCGGGGGAAACTATGGCTACACCTTC | NA | NA | TRBJ1-2 | TRBV20-1
CASSRGQGTGELFF | TGTGCCAGCAGCCGGGGACAGGGGACCGGGGAGCTGTTTTTT | NA | TRBD1 | TRBJ2-2 | TRBV3-1
CASSPGRGTRSYEQYF | TGTGCCAGCAGTCCAGGTCGCGGGACCCGCTCCTACGAGCAGTACTTC | few | NA | TRBJ2-7 | TRBV13
CASSAGLAGPETQYF | TGCGCCAGCAGCGCGGGACTAGCGGGACCAGAGACCCAGTACTTC | NA | TRBD2 | TRBJ2-5 | TRBV5-1
CASSVAYRTATNEQFF | TGTGCCAGCAGCGTAGCTTATAGGACCGCTACAAATGAGCAGTTCTTC | NA | NA | TRBJ2-1 | TRBV9